This TCR beta chain was sequenced during a study of T cells in Graves' hyperthyroidism and ophthalmopathy. Notes on this clonotype: This may come from a read error, since a much larger clone is one base off.

TCR beta CDR3 sequences were amplified from RNA transcripts. HTBI primers were the set used in a first-round RT-PCR of the TCR CDR3. TCRdb reanalysed the multiplex PCR reads using MiXCR and keeps one entry per CDR3 protein. The sample consists of hundreds of thousands of distinct CDR3 sequences, 12% to 15% of them appearing once. The length of the CDR3 is 14 residues. Per the germline V gene, CDR1 is MNHNS and CDR2 is SASEGT. Sequences were obtained from blood. The sequence derives from a woman between 18 and 30 years old with Graves' hyperthyroidism. The V call is TRBV6-1, the J call TRBJ2-1; 10 positions match TRBD2. This CDR3 reads CASRPAGGTNERFF. As DNA, the CDR3 is TGTGCCAGCAGACCAGCGGGAGGGACAAATGAGCGGTTCTTC.